Each of the 15 T cell receptor beta chains below was sequenced from the same sample in a study of T cell responses to AZD1222 COVID-19 vaccine. Clones were read by immunoSEQ multiplex PCR, and TCRdb kept only the in-frame ones, dropping some. The sample includes approximately 110,000 clones, roughly 89% of them seen just once. The sequencing here drew on peripheral blood, taken on day 0 of AZD1222 vaccination. The receptors shown here come from an adult in good health.

CDR3 amino acids: CASRPGTALNQPQHF. Here the CDR3 DNA reads TGTGCCAGCAGGCCGGGGACAGCACTCAATCAGCCCCAGCATTTT. The chain carries TRBV5-5 and TRBJ1-5; TRBD1 agrees at 7 bases. The CDR3 consists of 15 residues. Germline V gene data show CDR1 as SGHKS and CDR2 as YYEKEE (reference sequence). With V trimmed by 5 bases and J by 3 bases, 8 bases remained unmatched.

This clone came up once. CDR3 bases: TGTGCCAGCAGCTTAACAGGGGGCAATTTCTACGAGCAGTACTTC. Protein: CASSLTGGNFYEQYF. This chain uses TRBV7-8 with TRBJ2-7, with 9 bases that match TRBD1. V lost 2 bases, J lost 3 bases, and 5 bases stayed unmatched. The CDR3 runs to 15 residues. Germline V gene sequence: CDR1 SGHVS, CDR2 FQNEAQ.

The V gene is TRBV27, the J gene TRBJ2-1; weak D call: TRBD2 (5 bases). Germline-derived CDR1 and CDR2 are MNHEY and SMNVEV (reference sequence). Deletions cut 6 bases from V and 7 bases from J, with 16 bases between. This CDR3 is built from 14 residues. DNA for the CDR3: TGTGCCAGCAGCCGCACCCTCGGGGTAAATGAGCAGTTCTTC. It specifies CASSRTLGVNEQFF.

V gene TRBV15 combines with J gene TRBJ1-2; weak D call: TRBD1 (5 bases). This CDR3 has 16 amino acids. The V end was cut by 5 bases, the J end by 4 bases, with 20 bases between. The germline V gene has CDR1 LNHNV and CDR2 YYDKDF (reference sequence). This CDR3 reads CATSPLDRGAGYGYTF. CDR3 coding DNA: TGTGCCACCAGCCCCTTGGATCGGGGCGCCGGCTATGGCTACACCTTC.

The rearrangement joins TRBV5-5 to TRBJ2-7; 7 bases fit TRBD2. The CDR3 is 12 amino acids. Losses at the gene ends were 0 bases for V and 7 bases for J; bases not matched to a gene: 1. Germline V gene data show CDR1 as SGHKS and CDR2 as YYEKEE (reference sequence). CDR3 nucleotides: TGTGCCAGCAGCTTGGCTAGCGGAGAGCAGTACTTC. Its protein product is CASSLASGEQYF.

V is TRBV23-1 and J is TRBJ1-6, with D possibly matching TRBD1 (5 bases). TRBV23-1 is flagged as an ORF with uncertain function. The CDR3 covers 16 residues. V lost 0 bases, J lost 6 bases, and 12 bases lay in between. CDR3 loop: CASSQSNRYCNSPLHF. The CDR3 DNA reads TGCGCCAGCAGTCAATCGAACAGGTACTGTAATTCACCCCTCCACTTT.

The chain couples TRBV14 to TRBJ2-7; no definite D call. V lost 1 base and J 1 base, leaving 8 bases between the germline ends. Germline V gene lookup returns CDR1 SGHDN and CDR2 FVKESK. This CDR3 spans 14 amino acids. The CDR3 loop is CASSQAHSSYEQYF. For the CDR3, the DNA is TGTGCCAGCAGCCAAGCGCACAGTTCCTACGAGCAGTACTTC.

The chain is built from TRBV11-3 and TRBJ2-1; 10 positions agree with TRBD1. The length of the CDR3 is 16 residues. Germline loops: CDR1 SGHNT, CDR2 YENEEA. V lost 5 bases and J lost 0; bases outside the gene matches: 4. DNA for the CDR3: TGTGCCAGCAGCCGGACAGGGGGAGGCTCCTACAATGAGCAGTTCTTC. Protein: CASSRTGGGSYNEQFF.

The chain recombines TRBV24-1 with TRBJ2-5, with TRBD2 matching over 8 bases. The junction had 6 bases not matched to a gene; V was cut back by 4 bases and J by 6 bases. CDR3 length equals 14 residues. Germline CDR1 is KGHDR and CDR2 is SFDVKD. The CDR3 nucleotides read TGTGCCACCAGTGAGCCGGGACTAGGGAAGACCCAGTACTTC. Translation gives CATSEPGLGKTQYF.

The chain combines TRBV12-3 or TRBV12-4 with TRBJ1-1; D may be TRBD1 (6 bases). V lost 6 bases and J 6 bases, leaving 11 bases between the germline ends. This CDR3 has 12 residues. The CDR3 DNA sequence: TGTGCCAGCAGCCGCGGACAGTCTGAAGCTTTCTTT. It is translated as CASSRGQSEAFF.

The chain combines TRBV9 with TRBJ1-5, with D possibly matching TRBD1 (5 bases). The CDR3 is 15 amino acids. Per germline, CDR1 SGDLS and CDR2 YYNGEE. V was pared by 3 bases and J by 4 bases, with 14 bases between. CDR3 residues: CASSGDPGRNQPQHF. CDR3 nucleotides: TGTGCCAGCAGCGGGGACCCGGGGCGAAATCAGCCCCAGCATTTT. Complete variable domain (other parts from reference TRBV9 and TRBJ1-5): DSGVTQTPKHLITATGQRVTLRCSPRSGDLSVYWYQQSLDQGLQFLIQYYNGEERAKGNILERFSAQQFPDLHSELNLSSLELGDSALYFCASSGDPGRNQPQHFGDGTRLSIL.

The chain uses TRBV10-3 and TRBJ1-2; D is possibly TRBD1 (6 bases). This CDR3 comprises 16 residues. Looked up from germline, CDR1 is ENHRY and CDR2 is SYGVKD. Trimming cost V 0 bases and J 4 bases, with 15 bases left between them. CDR3 region: CAISESGAGFVYGYTF. CDR3 in DNA: TGTGCCATCAGTGAGTCGGGGGCAGGGTTTGTCTATGGCTACACCTTC.

As DNA, the CDR3 is TGTGCCTGGACCACACCCAGGCGTGGGAACACTGAAGCTTTCTTT. Protein: CAWTTPRRGNTEAFF. This rearrangement joins TRBV30 to TRBJ1-1; D is ambiguous. There are 15 residues in the CDR3. In germline, CDR1 is GTSNPN, CDR2 SVGIG (reference sequence). V was pared by 4 bases and J by 1 base, with 16 bases between. Full variable domain (rest looked up from reference TRBV30 and TRBJ1-1): SQTIHQWPATLVQPVGSPLSLECTVEGTSNPNLYWYRQAAGRGLQLLFYSVGIGQISSEVPQNLSASRPQDRQFILSSKKLLLSDSGFYLCAWTTPRRGNTEAFFGQGTRLTVV.

This chain connects TRBV6-5 to TRBJ2-2; D is possibly TRBD1 (5 bases). Germline-derived CDR1 and CDR2 are MNHEY and SVGAGI. The CDR3 has 14 residues. V was pared by 6 bases and J by 5 bases, with 13 bases between. DNA for the CDR3: TGTGCCAGCAGAGCCGTTCAGGGAACCGGGGAGCTGTTTTTT. This encodes CASRAVQGTGELFF.

A few counts support this clone. The V and J genes are TRBV5-1 and TRBJ2-7, with 7 bases aligning to TRBD1. The germline CDR1 and CDR2 sequences are SGHRS and YFSETQ. This CDR3 comprises 13 residues. J was trimmed by 5 bases and V by 0 bases; bases with no gene match: 2. The CDR3 protein is CASSLVGGNEQYF. CDR3 nucleotides: TGCGCCAGCAGCTTGGTAGGGGGCAACGAGCAGTACTTC.